This T cell receptor beta chain was sequenced during a study of T cells in Graves' hyperthyroidism and ophthalmopathy. Trimming took 6 bases from V and 3 from J, leaving 14 bases between them. The germline V gene encodes CDR1 LNHDA and CDR2 SQIVND (reference sequence). The CDR3 has 14 amino acids. The investigators amplified TCR beta CDR3 regions from RNA transcripts. Researchers ran a first-round RT-PCR on the TCR CDR3 using the HTBI primer set. Each CDR3 protein is one row after TCRdb ran MiXCR on the multiplex PCR reads. Of approximately 740,000 distinct CDR3 sequences in the sample, 14% were seen once. Diagnosis relied on clinical symptoms, serum thyroxine and TRAb, thyroid ultrasound and orbital computed tomography.

V is TRBV19 and J is TRBJ2-5; the D is unclear. This clonotype originated in a young woman with Graves' hyperthyroidism. The sample was blood. Here the CDR3 reads CASSPTANEETQYF. The CDR3 DNA reads TGTGCCAGTAGCCCCACAGCCAACGAAGAGACCCAGTACTTC.